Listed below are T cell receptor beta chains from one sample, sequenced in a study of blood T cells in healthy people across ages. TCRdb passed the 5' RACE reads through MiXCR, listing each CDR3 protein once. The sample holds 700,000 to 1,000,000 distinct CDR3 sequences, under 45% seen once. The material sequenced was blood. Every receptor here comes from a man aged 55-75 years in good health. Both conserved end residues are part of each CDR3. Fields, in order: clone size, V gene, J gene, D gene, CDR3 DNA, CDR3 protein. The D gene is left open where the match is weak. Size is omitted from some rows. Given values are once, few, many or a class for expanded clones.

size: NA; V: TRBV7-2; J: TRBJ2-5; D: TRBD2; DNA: TGTGCCAGCAGCTCAACTAGCGGGGGGGCAAGGGAGACCCAGTACTTC; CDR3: CASSSTSGGARETQYF
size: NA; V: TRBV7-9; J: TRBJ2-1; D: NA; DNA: TGTGCCAGCAGTACCTCGGAGTTTTCGGGCAATGAGCAGTTCTTC; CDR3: CASSTSEFSGNEQFF
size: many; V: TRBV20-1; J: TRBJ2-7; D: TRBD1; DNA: TGCAGTGCTAGAGACCGAAGACAGGGATCTATTAGCTCCTACGAGCAGTACTTC; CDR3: CSARDRRQGSISSYEQYF
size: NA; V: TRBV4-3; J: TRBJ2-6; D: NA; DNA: TGCGCCAGCAGCCAAGATGAGAACGGCCGGGGGGCCAACGTCCTGACTTTC; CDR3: CASSQDENGRGANVLTF
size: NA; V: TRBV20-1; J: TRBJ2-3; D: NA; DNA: TGCAGTGCCGACCGGGGGGCCTTAGCTGATACGCAGTATTTT; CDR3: CSADRGALADTQYF
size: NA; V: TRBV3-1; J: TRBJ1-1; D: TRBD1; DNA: TGTGCCAGCAGCCACTCGGCCGGGACAGGGATGACTGAAGCTTTCTTT; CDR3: CASSHSAGTGMTEAFF
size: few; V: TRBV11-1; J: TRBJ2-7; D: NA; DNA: TGTGCCAGCAGCTTAGGAAGGGTCTATCGGGATCGAAGCTCCTACAATGAGCAGTACTTC; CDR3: CASSLGRVYRDRSSYNEQYF
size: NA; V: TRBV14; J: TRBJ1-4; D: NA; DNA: TGTGCCAGCAGCCCACGGGCGACAGCCTTAGGTGAAAAACTGTTTTTT; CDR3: CASSPRATALGEKLFF
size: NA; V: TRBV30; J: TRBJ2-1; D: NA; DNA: TGTGCCTGGAGTCAGGGAGGGGGGCTCAATGAGCAGTTCTTC; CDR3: CAWSQGGGLNEQFF
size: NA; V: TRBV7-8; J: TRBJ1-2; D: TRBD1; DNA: TGTGCCAGCAGCCTAGGGGGCCTCACGGTCTATGGCTACACCTTC; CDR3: CASSLGGLTVYGYTF
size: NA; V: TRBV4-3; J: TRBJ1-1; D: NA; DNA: TGCGCCAGCAGCCAAAGGCAGGGTAGGACTGAAGCTTTCTTT; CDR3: CASSQRQGRTEAFF
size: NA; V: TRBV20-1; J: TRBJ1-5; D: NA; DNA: TGCAGTGCTATGGGGGGCGGCAATCAGCCCCAGCATTTT; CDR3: CSAMGGGNQPQHF
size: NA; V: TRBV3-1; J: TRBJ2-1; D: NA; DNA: TGTGCCAGCAGCCAAGGTGTGCGTGAGCAGTTCTTC; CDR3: CASSQGVREQFF
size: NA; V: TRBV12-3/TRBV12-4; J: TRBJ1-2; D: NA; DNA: TGTGCCAGCAGTTCCGGGAAGGGGGCTAACTATGGCTACACCTTC; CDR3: CASSSGKGANYGYTF
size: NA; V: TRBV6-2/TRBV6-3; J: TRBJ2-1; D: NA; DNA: TGTGCCAGCAGTTACTCCGGTTTGTCGTCTGTTTCCTACAATGAGCAGTTCTTC; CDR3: CASSYSGLSSVSYNEQFF
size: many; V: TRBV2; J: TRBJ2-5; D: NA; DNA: TGTGCCAGCGGTCCCGGGGTAGAGACCCAGTACTTC; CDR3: CASGPGVETQYF
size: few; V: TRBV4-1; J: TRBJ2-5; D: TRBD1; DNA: TGCGCCAGCAGCCAAGGGGACAGGGGGAATGAGGATGAGCAGTACTTC; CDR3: CASSQGDRGNEDEQYF
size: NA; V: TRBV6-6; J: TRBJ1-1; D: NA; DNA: TGTGCCAGCAGTTACGACTCATCTGAAGCTTTCTTT; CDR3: CASSYDSSEAFF
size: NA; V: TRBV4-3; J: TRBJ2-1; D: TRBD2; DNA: TGCGCCAGCAGCCCCTGGGAGGGGACGGGAACGGACAATGAGCAGTTCTTC; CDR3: CASSPWEGTGTDNEQFF
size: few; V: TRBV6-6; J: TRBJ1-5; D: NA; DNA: TGTGCCAGCAGCCCCGGCGCAGGGACGCAGCCCCAGCATTTT; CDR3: CASSPGAGTQPQHF
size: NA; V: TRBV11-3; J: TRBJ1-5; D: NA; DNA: TGTGCCAGCAGCTCCATAGGAGCGGGAAGAGAGGGCAATCAGCCCCAGCATTTT; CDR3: CASSSIGAGREGNQPQHF
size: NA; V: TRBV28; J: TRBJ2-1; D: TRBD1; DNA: TGTGCCAGCAGTCCCCGGACAGGCTACTACAATGAGCAGTTCTTC; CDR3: CASSPRTGYYNEQFF
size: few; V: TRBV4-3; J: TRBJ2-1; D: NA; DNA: TGCGCCAGCAGCCAAGATCTGGGGTCTGAGCAGTTCTTC; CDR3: CASSQDLGSEQFF
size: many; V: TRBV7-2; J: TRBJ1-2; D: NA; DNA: TGTGCCAGCAGCTTAGGGCAGGCCTCCAACTATGGCTACACCTTC; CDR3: CASSLGQASNYGYTF
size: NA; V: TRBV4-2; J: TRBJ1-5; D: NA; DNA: TGTGCCAGCAGCCAAGAGGTGGACAAGGGGGGTAATCAGCCCCAGCATTTT; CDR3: CASSQEVDKGGNQPQHF
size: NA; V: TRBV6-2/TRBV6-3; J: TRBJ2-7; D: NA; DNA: TGTGCCAGCAAGCGAGATCCCTACAACAATGAGCAGTACTTC; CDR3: CASKRDPYNNEQYF
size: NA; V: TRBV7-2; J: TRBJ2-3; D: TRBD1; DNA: TGTGCCAGCAGCTTCTCCAGGGGGCCCACAGATACGCAGTATTTT; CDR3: CASSFSRGPTDTQYF
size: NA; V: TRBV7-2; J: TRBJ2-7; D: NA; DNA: TGTGCCAGCAGCTTACAGGCTGTCACCTACAATGAGCAGTACTTC; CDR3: CASSLQAVTYNEQYF